This section outlines one T cell receptor (beta chain) sequence together with its context. Indicated time point: patch test 1, 2 weeks after DPC sensitization. Treatment denoted: therapeutic diphenylcyclopropenone sensitization with weekly scalp DPC. This entry belongs to a study of human T cells and chemical hapten exposure. For the study at large: Small pooled library volume differences mainly caused per-sample TCR yield variation.

CDR3 length: 15 amino acids. V was trimmed by 4 bases and J by 3 bases, leaving 13 bases between them. The germline V gene encodes CDR1 SGHRS and CDR2 YFSETQ. The library attached unique molecular identifiers to individual cDNA molecules. Via MiXCR, TCRdb re-called the RACE reads, giving one row per CDR3 protein. The table records around 76,000 distinct CDR3 sequences, 10% to 15% of them present only once. Sequencing used whole blood, obtained in connection with sensitization to the hapten diphenylcyclopropenone (DPC). This TCR was recovered from a woman aged 55-70 years with alopecia areata. Some clones in this sample may be carry-over from other donors' samples. The genes are TRBV5-1 and TRBJ2-2, with D unresolved. The CDR3 is CASSPGQADTGELFF. The CDR3, as DNA: TGCGCCAGCAGCCCCGGGCAGGCCGACACCGGGGAGCTGTTTTTT.